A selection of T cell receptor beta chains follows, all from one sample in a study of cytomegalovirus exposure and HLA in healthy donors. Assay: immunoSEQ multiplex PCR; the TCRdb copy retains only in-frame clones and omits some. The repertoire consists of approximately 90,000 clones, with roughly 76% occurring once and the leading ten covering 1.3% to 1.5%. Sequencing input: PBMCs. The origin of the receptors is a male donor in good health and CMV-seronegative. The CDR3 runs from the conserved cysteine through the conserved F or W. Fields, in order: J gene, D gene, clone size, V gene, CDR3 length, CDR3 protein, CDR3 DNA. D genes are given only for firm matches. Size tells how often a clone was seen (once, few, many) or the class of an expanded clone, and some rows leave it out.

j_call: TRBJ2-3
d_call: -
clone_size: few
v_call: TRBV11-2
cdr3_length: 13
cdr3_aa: CASSLSPVNTQYF
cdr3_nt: TGTGCCAGCAGCTTATCCCCAGTAAATACGCAGTATTTT

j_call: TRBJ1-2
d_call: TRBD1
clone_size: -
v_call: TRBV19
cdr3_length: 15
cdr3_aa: CASTQDRGLNYGYTF
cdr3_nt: TGTGCCAGTACCCAAGACAGGGGGCTTAACTATGGCTACACCTTC

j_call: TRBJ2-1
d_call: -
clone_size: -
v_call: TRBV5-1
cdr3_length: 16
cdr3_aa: CASRGGAAGPYNEQFF
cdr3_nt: TGCGCCAGCAGGGGCGGGGCGGCAGGACCTTACAATGAGCAGTTCTTC

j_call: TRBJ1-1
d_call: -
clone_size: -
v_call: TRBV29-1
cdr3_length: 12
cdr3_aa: CSVELPAGTTFF
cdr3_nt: TGCAGCGTTGAATTACCTGCCGGGACAACTTTCTTT

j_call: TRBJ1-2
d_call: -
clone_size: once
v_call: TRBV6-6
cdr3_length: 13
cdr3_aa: CASSPSANYGYTF
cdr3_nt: TGTGCCAGCAGTCCCAGTGCTAACTATGGCTACACCTTC

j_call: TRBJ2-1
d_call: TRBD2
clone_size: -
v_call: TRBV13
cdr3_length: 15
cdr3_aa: CASSLASGGINEQFF
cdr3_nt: TGTGCCAGCAGCTTGGCTAGCGGGGGCATCAATGAGCAGTTCTTC

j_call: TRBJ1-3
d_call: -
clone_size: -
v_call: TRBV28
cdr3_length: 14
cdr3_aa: CASSGPPPGNTIYF
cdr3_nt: TGTGCCAGCAGTGGGCCACCCCCTGGAAACACCATATATTTT

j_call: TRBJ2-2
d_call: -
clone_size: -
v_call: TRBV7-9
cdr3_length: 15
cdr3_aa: CASSSSGAMSGELFF
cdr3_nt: TGTGCCAGCAGTTCGTCAGGGGCGATGTCAGGGGAGCTGTTTTTT

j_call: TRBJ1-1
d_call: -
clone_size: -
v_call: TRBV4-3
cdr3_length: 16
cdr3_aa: CASSQDLPQGPTEAFF
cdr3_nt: TGCGCCAGCAGCCAAGACTTACCACAGGGTCCCACTGAAGCTTTCTTT

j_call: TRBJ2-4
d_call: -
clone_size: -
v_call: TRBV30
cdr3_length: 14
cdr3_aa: CAWSVPGAKNIQYF
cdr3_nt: TGTGCCTGGAGTGTACCAGGGGCTAAAAACATTCAGTACTTC

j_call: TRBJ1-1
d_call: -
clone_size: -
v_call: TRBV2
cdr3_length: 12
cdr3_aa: CASRPAGPEAFF
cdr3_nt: TGTGCCAGCAGACCAGCGGGTCCTGAAGCTTTCTTT

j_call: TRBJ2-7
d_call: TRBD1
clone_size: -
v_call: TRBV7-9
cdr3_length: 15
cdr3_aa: CASSLTAGGNYEQYF
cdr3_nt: TGTGCCAGCAGCTTAACGGCAGGGGGTAACTACGAGCAGTACTTC

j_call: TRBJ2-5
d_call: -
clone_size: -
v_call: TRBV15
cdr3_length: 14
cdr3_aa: CATSGDKGSETQYF
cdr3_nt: TGTGCCACCAGCGGGGACAAGGGATCGGAGACCCAGTACTTC

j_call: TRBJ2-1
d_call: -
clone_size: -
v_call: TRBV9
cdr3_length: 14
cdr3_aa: CASSVVGATNEQFF
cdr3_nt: TGTGCCAGCAGCGTAGTGGGGGCTACGAATGAGCAGTTCTTC

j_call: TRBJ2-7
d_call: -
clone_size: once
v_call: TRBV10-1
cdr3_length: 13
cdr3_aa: CASSEPGAWEQYF
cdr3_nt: TGCGCCAGCAGTGAGCCCGGAGCTTGGGAGCAGTACTTC

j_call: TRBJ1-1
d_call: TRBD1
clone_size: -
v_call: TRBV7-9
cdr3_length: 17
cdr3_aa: CASSPDRGQRTSTEAFF
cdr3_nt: TGTGCCAGCAGCCCAGACAGGGGGCAGAGGACGAGCACTGAAGCTTTCTTT

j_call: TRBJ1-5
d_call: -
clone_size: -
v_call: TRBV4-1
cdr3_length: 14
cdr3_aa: CASSQSGSGQPQHF
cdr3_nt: TGCGCCAGCAGCCAATCAGGGTCGGGTCAGCCCCAGCATTTT

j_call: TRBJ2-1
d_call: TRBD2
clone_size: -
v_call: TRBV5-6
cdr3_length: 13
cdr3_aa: CASSGGPERGQFF
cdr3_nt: TGTGCCAGCAGCGGAGGCCCGGAGCGGGGGCAGTTCTTC

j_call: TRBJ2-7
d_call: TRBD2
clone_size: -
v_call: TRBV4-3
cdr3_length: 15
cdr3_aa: CASSRRLAGVYEQYF
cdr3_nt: TGCGCCAGCAGCCGCAGGCTAGCGGGAGTCTACGAGCAGTACTTC

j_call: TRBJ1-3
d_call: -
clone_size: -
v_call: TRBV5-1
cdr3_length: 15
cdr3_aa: CASSASQGSGNTIYF
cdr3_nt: TGCGCCAGCAGCGCCTCACAGGGCTCTGGAAACACCATATATTTT

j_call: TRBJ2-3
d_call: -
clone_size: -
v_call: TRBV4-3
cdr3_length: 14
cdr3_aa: CASSRRATTDTQYF
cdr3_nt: TGCGCCAGCAGCCGGAGGGCCACCACAGATACGCAGTATTTT

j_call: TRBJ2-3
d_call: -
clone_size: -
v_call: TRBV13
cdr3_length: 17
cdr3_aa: CASSLGSGQPSTDTQYF
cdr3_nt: TGTGCCAGCAGCTTAGGGTCAGGGCAGCCTAGCACAGATACGCAGTATTTT

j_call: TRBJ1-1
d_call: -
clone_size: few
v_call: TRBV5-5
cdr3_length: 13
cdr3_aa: CASSSIVGTEAFF
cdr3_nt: TGTGCCAGCAGCTCCATAGTCGGGACTGAAGCTTTCTTT

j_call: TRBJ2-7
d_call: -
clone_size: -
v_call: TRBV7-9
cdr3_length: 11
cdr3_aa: CASMRDYEQYF
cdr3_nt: TGTGCCAGCATGAGGGACTACGAGCAGTACTTC

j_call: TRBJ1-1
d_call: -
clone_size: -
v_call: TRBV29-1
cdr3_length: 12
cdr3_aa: CSVVRQRREAFF
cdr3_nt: TGCAGCGTTGTTCGACAGAGACGAGAAGCTTTCTTT

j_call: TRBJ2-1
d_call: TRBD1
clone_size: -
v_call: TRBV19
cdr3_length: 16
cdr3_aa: CASSMDRRHYRDEQFF
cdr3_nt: TGTGCCAGTAGTATGGACAGGCGCCACTATAGGGATGAGCAGTTCTTC

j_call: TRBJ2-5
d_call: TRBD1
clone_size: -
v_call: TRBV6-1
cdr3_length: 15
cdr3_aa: CASSEGQGEAETQYF
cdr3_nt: TGTGCCAGCAGTGAGGGACAGGGGGAGGCGGAGACCCAGTACTTC

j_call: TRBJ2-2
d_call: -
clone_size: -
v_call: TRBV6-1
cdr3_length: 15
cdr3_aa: CASSVGGANTGELFF
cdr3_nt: TGTGCCAGCAGTGTCGGCGGGGCGAACACCGGGGAGCTGTTTTTT

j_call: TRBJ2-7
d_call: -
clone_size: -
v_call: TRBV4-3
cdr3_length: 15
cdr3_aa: CASSQEAGGLYEQYF
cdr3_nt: TGCGCCAGCAGCCAAGAGGCAGGGGGGCTCTACGAGCAGTACTTC

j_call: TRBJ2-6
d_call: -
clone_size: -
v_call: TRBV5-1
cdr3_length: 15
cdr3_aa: CASSRWASGANVLTF
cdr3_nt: TGCGCCAGCAGCCGTTGGGCCTCTGGGGCCAACGTCCTGACTTTC

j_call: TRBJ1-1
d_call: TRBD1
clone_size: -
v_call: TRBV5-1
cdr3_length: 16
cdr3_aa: CASSSEGQGVVAEAFF
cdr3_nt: TGCGCCAGCAGCTCGGAGGGACAGGGAGTGGTCGCTGAAGCTTTCTTT

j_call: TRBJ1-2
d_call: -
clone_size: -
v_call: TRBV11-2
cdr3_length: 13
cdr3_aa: CASSLVQAYGYTF
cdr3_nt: TGTGCCAGCAGCTTAGTCCAGGCCTATGGCTACACCTTC